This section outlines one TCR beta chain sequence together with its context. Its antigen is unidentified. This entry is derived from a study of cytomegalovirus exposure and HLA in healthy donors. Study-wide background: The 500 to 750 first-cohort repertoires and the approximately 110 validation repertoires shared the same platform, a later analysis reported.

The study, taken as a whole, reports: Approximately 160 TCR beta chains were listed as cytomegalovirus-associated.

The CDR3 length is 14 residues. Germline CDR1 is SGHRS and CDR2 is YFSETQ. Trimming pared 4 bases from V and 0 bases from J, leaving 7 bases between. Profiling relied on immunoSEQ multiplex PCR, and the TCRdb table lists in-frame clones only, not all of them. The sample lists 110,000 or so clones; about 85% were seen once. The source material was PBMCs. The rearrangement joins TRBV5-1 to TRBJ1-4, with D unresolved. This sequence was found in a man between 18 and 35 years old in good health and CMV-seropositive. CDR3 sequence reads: CASSPDATNEKLFF. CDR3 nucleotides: TGCGCCAGCAGCCCAGATGCAACTAATGAAAAACTGTTTTTT.